The 22 T cell receptor beta chains below were found in one sample sequenced in a study of patients and donors after allogeneic stem cell transplantation (dated by TCRdb to the early 2020s). The library was made by RT-PCR. Sequenced using a NextSeq 550. The public sequencing data were trimmed at Q25 with fastp and processed into clonotypes with MiXCR by TCRdb, which kept only in-frame beta chains. A single entry per CDR3 protein holds the most common genes and DNA from its merged rows. The sample table records approximately 220,000 distinct CDR3 sequences; roughly two fifths of these occur just once. The ten largest account for about 9.9% of the sample. The material sequenced was blood, either unsorted or a sorted T cell fraction (not recorded which). All receptors derive from a human donor who was either an allogeneic HSCT recipient or a stem cell or donor lymphocyte infusion donor (not recorded which). It is not recorded whose cells these are; they may come from a transplant donor.

The rearrangement joins TRBV20-1 to TRBJ2-3; the D gene is possibly TRBD1 (5 bases). Germline V gene sequence: CDR1 DFQATT, CDR2 SNEGSKA (reference sequence). The V and J ends lost 3 bases and 4 bases respectively, with 14 bases between them. This CDR3 spans 14 amino acids. The CDR3 loop is CSASRQGRSDTQYF. CDR3 sequence (DNA): TGCAGTGCTAGTAGGCAGGGTAGATCAGATACGCAGTATTTT.

A few counts support this clonotype. The chain couples TRBV5-6 to TRBJ1-2; perhaps TRBD1 as D (5 bases). The CDR3 runs to 16 residues. V lost 4 bases and J 0 bases, leaving 16 bases between the germline ends. Germline assignment: CDR1 SGHDT and CDR2 YYEEEE. For the CDR3, the DNA is TGTGCCAGCAGCGCGGGATTCGGCAGGGCTAACTATGGCTACACCTTC. The encoded protein is CASSAGFGRANYGYTF.

The rearrangement joins TRBV20-1 to TRBJ2-7, with D maybe TRBD1 (5 bases). From germline, CDR1 is DFQATT and CDR2 SNEGSKA (reference sequence). CDR3 length: 14 amino acids. V lost 1 base and J lost 4, with 14 bases in between. The CDR3: CSARGVTQGYEQYF. In DNA form, the CDR3 reads TGCAGTGCTAGAGGTGTCACTCAGGGTTACGAGCAGTACTTC.

This clonotype was found once. The CDR3 DNA sequence: TGTGCCAGCAGCCTGACAGGGCGAGAGGATCAGCCCCAGCATTTT. Residues: CASSLTGREDQPQHF. The chain combines TRBV5-6 with TRBJ1-5, with TRBD1 identical over 7 bases. CDR3 length equals 15 residues. Germline CDR1 and CDR2: SGHDT and YYEEEE. The trim removed 4 bases at V and 5 bases at J, leaving 9 bases unmatched.

The J gene is TRBJ1-2, the V gene TRBV18; D may be TRBD1 (5 bases). In germline, CDR1 is KGHSH, CDR2 LQKENI. V lost 1 base, J lost 0 bases, and 24 bases lay in between. The CDR3 contains 20 residues. CDR3 DNA: TGTGCCAGCTCACCACGTTATTTCGTCGGAGGGACGGAAGCTAACTATGGCTACACCTTC. Protein sequence: CASSPRYFVGGTEANYGYTF. Full variable domain (rest looked up from reference TRBV18 and TRBJ1-2): NAGVMQNPRHLVRRRGQEARLRCSPMKGHSHVYWYRQLPEEGLKFMVYLQKENIIDESGMPKERFSAEFPKEGPSILRIQQVVRGDSAAYFCASSPRYFVGGTEANYGYTFGSGTRLTVV.

The gene calls are TRBV5-1 and TRBJ2-3; 8 positions match TRBD2. This CDR3 is built from 15 residues. Germline loops: CDR1 SGHRS, CDR2 YFSETQ. Germline trimming cut 1 base from V and 2 bases from J; bases unmatched to any gene: 3. The CDR3 DNA reads TGCGCCAGCAGCTTGAGGCGGGGGGCCACAGATACGCAGTATTTT. Translation: CASSLRRGATDTQYF.

V is TRBV4-1 and J is TRBJ2-3; D not certain. This CDR3 comprises 13 residues. Trimming pared 4 bases from V and 5 bases from J, leaving 10 bases between. Germline CDR1 MGHRA, CDR2 YSYEKL. CDR3 region: CASSLRDGDTQYF. DNA for the CDR3: TGCGCCAGCAGCCTCAGAGATGGAGATACGCAGTATTTT.

The genes are TRBV6-6 and TRBJ2-1; 8 bases map to TRBD1. V dropped 6 bases and J dropped 5; count of bases not matched to a gene: 3. The CDR3 loop spans 13 amino acids. In germline, CDR1 is MNHNY, CDR2 SVGAGI (reference sequence). In DNA, the CDR3 is TGTGCCAGCAGCCAGGGGGCTCACAATGAGCAGTTCTTC. Translating gives CASSQGAHNEQFF.

This clonotype was seen only a few times. The gene calls are TRBV11-2 and TRBJ1-4; no clear D. The ends were cut back, 2 bases at V and 0 bases at J, with 4 bases in the middle. The CDR3 extends over 14 amino acids. CDR1 and CDR2 from the germline V gene are SGHAT and FQNNGV. Here the CDR3 reads CASSLITTNEKLFF. DNA of the CDR3: TGTGCCAGCAGCTTAATCACAACTAATGAAAAACTGTTTTTT.

The V gene is TRBV4-3, the J gene TRBJ2-4; 7 bases are shared with TRBD1. This CDR3 comprises 16 residues. Trimming cost V 1 base and J 4 bases; bases outside gene matches: 7. Germline CDR1 LGHNA, CDR2 YSLEER. The CDR3 DNA reads as TGCGCCAGCAGCCAAGTTTACGGGACAGCAAAAAACATTCAGTACTTC. It translates to CASSQVYGTAKNIQYF.

This clonotype was observed a few times. CDR3 residues: CATSDSDSPSGNTIYF. In DNA, the CDR3 is TGTGCCACCAGTGACTCCGACAGCCCCTCTGGAAACACCATATATTTT. This chain joins TRBV24-1 and TRBJ1-3; D is perhaps TRBD1 (5 bases). Germline V gives CDR1 KGHDR, CDR2 SFDVKD. This CDR3 region has 16 residues. V lost 4 bases and J lost 0, with 12 bases in between.

The gene calls are TRBV6-2 or TRBV6-3 and TRBJ2-7; D uncertain. This CDR3 has 12 amino acids. Trimming took 3 bases from V and 5 from J, leaving 8 bases between them. The germline V gene encodes CDR1 MNHEY and CDR2 SVGEGT. The chain's CDR3 is CASSYLIHEQYF. The CDR3 nucleotides are TGTGCCAGCAGTTATTTAATCCACGAGCAGTACTTC.

This clonotype occurred a few times. This chain connects TRBV20-1 to TRBJ1-2; D ambiguous. The CDR3 extends over 13 amino acids. V gave up 6 bases and J gave up 2 bases, with 13 bases separating them. Germline CDR1 reads DFQATT; CDR2 reads SNEGSKA (reference sequence). The CDR3 bases are TGCAGTGCCAAGACGACACCCAACTATGGCTACACCTTC. This translates into CSAKTTPNYGYTF.

The rearrangement joins TRBV14 to TRBJ1-2; a possible D gene is TRBD1 (5 bases). CDR3 length equals 15 residues. CDR1 SGHDN and CDR2 FVKESK come from the germline V gene. V was clipped by 1 base and J by 4 bases, with 13 bases between them. The CDR3 bases are TGTGCCAGCAGCCAAGCCCCCGGGACGGCCTATGGCTACACCTTC. Translation gives CASSQAPGTAYGYTF.

This clonotype has a single count. The V and J genes are TRBV7-6 and TRBJ2-2; D not resolved. This CDR3 comprises 15 residues. The V end lost 5 bases, the J end lost 4 bases, and 14 bases lay between the germline ends. Germline loops: CDR1 SGHVS, CDR2 FNYEAQ. The CDR3 reads CASSADVFGTGELFF. CDR3 coding DNA: TGTGCCAGCAGCGCTGACGTATTCGGCACCGGGGAGCTGTTTTTT.

The J gene is TRBJ1-1, the V gene TRBV4-3, with TRBD1 matching over 7 bases. The germline V gene has CDR1 LGHNA and CDR2 YSLEER. The CDR3 runs 17 residues. The J segment lost 1 base and the V segment lost 0 bases, leaving 8 bases of the junction unmatched. CDR3 sequence (DNA): TGCGCCAGCAGCCAAGAAGGGGGCAGGGTGAGGAACACTGAAGCTTTCTTT. The encoded protein is CASSQEGGRVRNTEAFF.

This clonotype was detected a few times. This sequence joins TRBV7-9 and TRBJ1-5, with unresolved D. V lost 3 bases and J lost 6, with 9 bases in between. The length of the CDR3 is 13 residues. CDR1 SEHNR and CDR2 FQNEAQ come from the germline V gene (reference sequence). The CDR3 spells CASSFYLGQPQHF. CDR3 DNA: TGTGCCAGCAGCTTCTACCTGGGTCAGCCCCAGCATTTT.

J is TRBJ1-2 and V is TRBV7-9; possibly TRBD1 for D (5 bases). Germline loops: CDR1 SEHNR, CDR2 FQNEAQ (reference sequence). CDR3 length: 12 residues. The ends were cut back, 4 bases at V and 8 bases at J, with 11 bases in the middle. CDR3 DNA: TGTGCCAGCAGCTCCCGATGGACAGGCTACACCTTC. Translation: CASSSRWTGYTF.

The chain links TRBV6-6 to TRBJ1-5; D remains ambiguous. CDR3 size: 16 residues. Looked up from germline, CDR1 is MNHNY and CDR2 is SVGAGI (reference sequence). The V end was cut by 0 bases, the J end by 0 bases, with 9 bases between. The CDR3 nucleotides read TGTGCCAGCAGTTACTCGACATTATTTAGCAATCAGCCCCAGCATTTT. It yields the protein CASSYSTLFSNQPQHF.

This clonotype has only a few counts. The chain links TRBV5-4 to TRBJ1-1; the D is unclear. Germline CDR1 reads SGHNT; CDR2 reads YYREEE (reference sequence). V was trimmed by 0 bases and J by 2 bases, leaving 8 bases between them. There are 14 residues in the CDR3. Here the CDR3 DNA reads TGTGCCAGCAGCTTGGGGCAGCGAAACACTGAAGCTTTCTTT. The encoded protein is CASSLGQRNTEAFF.

The chain has TRBV20-1 and TRBJ1-1; tentative D call: TRBD1 (5 bases). This CDR3 spans 12 amino acids. The V end lost 2 bases, the J end lost 4 bases, and 8 bases lay between the germline ends. Germline CDR1 and CDR2: DFQATT and SNEGSKA (reference sequence). CDR3 coding DNA: TGCAGTGCTAGACAGGGATTCACTGAAGCTTTCTTT. Protein sequence: CSARQGFTEAFF.

This clonotype was counted only a few times. This chain links TRBV20-1 with TRBJ1-1; D not resolved. Trimming took off 0 bases at V and 3 bases at J, with 20 bases between the two ends. Germline V lookup: CDR1 DFQATT, CDR2 SNEGSKA (reference sequence). The CDR3 is 17 residues long. DNA of the CDR3: TGCAGTGCTAGAGATGAGCATAGGATTTTGGGTGACACTGAAGCTTTCTTT. Encoded protein: CSARDEHRILGDTEAFF.